Sequencing of this T cell receptor beta chain was carried out in a study of blood T cell repertoires in COVID-19. Study at large: In each case, the material was cDNA or gDNA derived from T cells, B-cell-depleted T cells, or PBMCs.

V was shortened by 4 bases and J by 8 bases, with 19 bases between the two germline ends. Germline CDR1 reads SGHRS; CDR2 reads YFSETQ. The CDR3 runs to 15 residues. Source study methods: By means of reference gene primer amplification, nucleated cell counts were estimated. Sequenced by immunoSEQ multiplex PCR; TCRdb stores in-frame clones only, minus some. Clone size and V and J calls were adopted from that table, with D and trimming inferred from the DNA. The sample lists around 94,000 clones; roughly 81% were seen once. Sequenced sample: peripheral blood. The sequence was collected from a middle-aged man with active or convalescent COVID-19. The chain couples TRBV5-1 to TRBJ1-3; D is uncertain. CDR3 loop: CASSPAGSKWDTIYF. The CDR3 DNA is TGCGCCAGCAGCCCCGCGGGATCTAAATGGGACACCATATATTTT.